A selection of T cell receptor beta chains follows, all from one sample in a study of metastatic and nonmetastatic thyroid tumors. Using MiXCR, TCRdb reanalyzed the PCR reads. The table has about 6,400 clones, more than 25% seen once. The sample consisted of tumor tissue. These receptors were taken from a female donor with papillary thyroid cancer or a benign thyroid nodule (not recorded which). Some clones in this sample may be carry-over from other donors' samples. The CDR3 runs from the conserved cysteine through the conserved F or W. D genes are given only for firm matches. Clone size appears in some rows only: once, few, many, or a class for an expanded clone.

j_gene	v_gene	d_gene	abundance	CDR3nt	CDR3aa
TRBJ2-2	TRBV7-8	TRBD1	.	TGTGCCAGCAGCTTCACAGGGGGCGGGACCGGGGAGCTGTTTTTT	CASSFTGGGTGELFF
TRBJ1-6	TRBV5-1	.	.	TGCGCCAGCAGCTTGGGCGAGGGGGTAGATTCACCCCTCCACTTT	CASSLGEGVDSPLHF
TRBJ2-1	TRBV27	TRBD2	few	TGTGCCAGCAGTTTACTGGGGCTAGCGGGAGGGCCGGGTAATGAGCAGTTCTTC	CASSLLGLAGGPGNEQFF
TRBJ1-1	TRBV4-1	.	.	TGCGCCAGCAGCCAAAGGGAGGTCACTGAAGCTTTCTTT	CASSQREVTEAFF
TRBJ2-2	TRBV12-5	TRBD1	medium-sized	TGTGCTAGTGGTTTGGGGGACAGGGAGGGGTCCACCGGGGAGCTGTTTTTT	CASGLGDREGSTGELFF
TRBJ2-3	TRBV20-1	.	few	TGCAGTGGTTATGAAACAGATACGCAGTATTTT	CSGYETDTQYF
TRBJ1-2	TRBV19	.	few	TGTGCCAGTAGTATAAAACAGGGAATACACTATGGCTACACCTTC	CASSIKQGIHYGYTF
TRBJ1-2	TRBV5-1	.	.	TGCGCCAGCAATGTGCAGGGCCCATCCCCCTATGGCTACACCTTC	CASNVQGPSPYGYTF
TRBJ2-2	TRBV6-1	.	.	TGTGCCAGCCGAGGGTCCGGGGAGCTGTTTTTT	CASRGSGELFF
TRBJ1-6	TRBV7-2	TRBD1	once	TGTGCCACCGACAGGGGCACCGGAGGATCACCCCTCCACTTT	CATDRGTGGSPLHF
TRBJ2-5	TRBV2	.	.	TGTGCCAGCAGTGAGGGGCAGGGAGTAGAGACCCAGTACTTC	CASSEGQGVETQYF
TRBJ1-6	TRBV6-1	.	few	TGTGCCAGCAGGAGGACAGTGCAGCACTCACCCCTCCACTTT	CASRRTVQHSPLHF